This T cell receptor beta chain was captured by sequencing in a study of T-cell reconstitution after alpha-beta-depleted transplantation in children. Trimming removed 6 bases from V and 0 bases from J, with 20 bases in between. The germline V gene has CDR1 MDHEN and CDR2 SYDVKM. The CDR3 has 17 amino acids. Using unique molecular identifiers, the investigators prepared the TCRbeta library. MiXCR was run by TCRdb on the PCR reads, yielding one entry per CDR3 protein. The data show approximately 1,000,000 distinct CDR3 sequences, with around 30% seen just once and approximately 30% held by the top ten.

The chain combines TRBV28 with TRBJ1-1; the D gene is possibly TRBD1 (6 bases). The receptor comes from a boy less than two years old who had a stem cell transplant for SCID, so the T cells may come from the graft donor. Specimen: PBMCs, mostly from graft donor cells, collected 360 days after TCRalphabeta/CD19-depleted stem cell transplant. The CDR3 DNA follows: TGTGCCAGCAGACTCAACCACGGGGGCGGTTTGAACACTGAAGCTTTCTTT. Its protein product is CASRLNHGGGLNTEAFF.